This TCR beta chain was identified in a study of post-analysis software for immune sequencing data. Study context: Relapsing-remitting, secondary progressive and progressive-relapsing forms made up the multiple sclerosis disease courses.

Germline-derived CDR1 and CDR2 are MNHEY and SMNVEV (reference sequence). This CDR3 comprises 16 residues. Trimming took off 5 bases at V and 0 bases at J, with 11 bases between the two ends. This clonotype was detected only a few times. Antigen unknown. Overall study results and limits: Normalized Chao1 diversity was significantly reduced in patients versus controls. The study found TRBV5-6, TRBV5-1 and TRBV20-1 among a few TRBV segments more frequent in patients than controls.

TCR beta cDNA libraries had unique molecular identifiers. TCRdb reprocessed the PCR reads via MiXCR and lists one record per CDR3 protein. Of hundreds of thousands of distinct CDR3 sequences in the sample, 44% were seen once. This chain links TRBV27 with TRBJ2-6, with D uncertain. Sequencing was performed on blood. This TCR was sampled from a girl aged 10 to 17 with multiple sclerosis. This CDR3 is CASSRPGISGANVLTF. The CDR3 coding sequence is TGTGCCAGCAGTCGACCAGGCATCTCTGGGGCCAACGTCCTGACTTTC.